This TCR delta chain was captured in a study of gamma-delta T cells after stem cell transplantation. TCRdb ran CATT on the RT-PCR reads. The table has 2,000 or so delta-chain clones, approximately 17% seen once; the top ten hold approximately 60%. CDR3 length equals 16 residues. The V gene's germline CDR1 is TSWWSYY and CDR2 QGS. The junction had 9 bases not matched to a gene; V was cut back by 3 bases and J by 3 bases. The V call is TRDV1, the J call TRDJ1, with TRDD3 identical over 8 bases. The sequence was obtained from a human donor. It is not recorded whose cells these are; they may come from a transplant donor. The sequencing input was gamma-delta T cells. The CDR3 region is CALGDFISGGSDKLIF. DNA of the CDR3: TGTGCTCTTGGGGACTTCATAAGTGGGGGATCCGATAAACTCATCTTT.